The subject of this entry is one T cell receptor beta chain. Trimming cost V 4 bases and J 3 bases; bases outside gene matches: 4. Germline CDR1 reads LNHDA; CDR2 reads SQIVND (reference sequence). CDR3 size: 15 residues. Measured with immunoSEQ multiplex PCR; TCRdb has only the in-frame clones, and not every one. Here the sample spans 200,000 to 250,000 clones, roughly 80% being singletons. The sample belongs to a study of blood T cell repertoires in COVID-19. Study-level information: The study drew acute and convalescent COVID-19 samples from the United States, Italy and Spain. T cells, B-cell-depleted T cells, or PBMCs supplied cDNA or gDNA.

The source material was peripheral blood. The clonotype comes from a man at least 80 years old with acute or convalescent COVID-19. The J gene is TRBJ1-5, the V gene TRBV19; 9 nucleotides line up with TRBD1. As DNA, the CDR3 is TGTGCCAGTAGTAGGGGACAGGGCCACAATCAGCCCCAGCATTTT. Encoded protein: CASSRGQGHNQPQHF.